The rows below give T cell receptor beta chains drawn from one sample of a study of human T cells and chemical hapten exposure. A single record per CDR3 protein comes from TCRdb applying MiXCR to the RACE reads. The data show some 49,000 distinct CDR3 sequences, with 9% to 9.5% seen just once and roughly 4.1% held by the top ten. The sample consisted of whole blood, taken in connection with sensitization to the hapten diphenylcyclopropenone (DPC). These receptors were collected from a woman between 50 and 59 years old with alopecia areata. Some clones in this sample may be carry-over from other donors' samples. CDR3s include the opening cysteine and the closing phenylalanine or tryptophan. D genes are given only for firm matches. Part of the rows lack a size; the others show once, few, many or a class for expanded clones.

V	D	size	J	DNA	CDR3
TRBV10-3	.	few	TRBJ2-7	TGTGCCATCAGTGTGACAGGGACTGGAGAGCAGTACTTC	CAISVTGTGEQYF
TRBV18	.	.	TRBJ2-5	TGTGCCAGCTCACCACAACAAGAGACCCAGTACTTC	CASSPQQETQYF
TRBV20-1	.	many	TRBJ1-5	TGCAGTGCCCCTCAGGGCAGCAATCAGCCCCAGCATTTT	CSAPQGSNQPQHF
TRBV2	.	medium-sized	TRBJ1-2	TGTGCCAGCAGCAGGGATTTGTATGGCTACACCTTC	CASSRDLYGYTF
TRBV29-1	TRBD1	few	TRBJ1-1	TGCAGCGTTGAGAGGGGGCCAGATACTGAAGCTTTCTTT	CSVERGPDTEAFF
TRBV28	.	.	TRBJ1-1	TGTGCCAGCAGTTTATCCAGGGCGTACACTGAAGCTTTCTTT	CASSLSRAYTEAFF
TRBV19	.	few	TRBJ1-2	TGTGCCAGTAGCACCAACAGGGCCTCCTACTATGGCTACACCTTC	CASSTNRASYYGYTF
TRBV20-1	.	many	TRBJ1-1	TGCAGTGCTAGAGATTCGAGGGGAAGGTTGAACACTGAAGCTTTCTTT	CSARDSRGRLNTEAFF
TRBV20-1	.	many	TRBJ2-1	TGCAGTGCTAGAGTCGACGGAGTCATAAATAATGAGCAGTTCTTC	CSARVDGVINNEQFF
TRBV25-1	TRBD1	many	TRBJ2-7	TGTGCCAGCAGTGGAAGGACAGGGTCTTCCTACGAGCAGTACTTC	CASSGRTGSSYEQYF
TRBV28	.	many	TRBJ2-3	TGTGCCAGCAGTTGGAACACAGATACGCAGTATTTT	CASSWNTDTQYF
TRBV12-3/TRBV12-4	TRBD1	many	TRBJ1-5	TGTGCCAGCACCAAGGGGACAGGGGAGGGTAGACAGCCCCAGCATTTT	CASTKGTGEGRQPQHF
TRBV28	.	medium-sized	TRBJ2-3	TGTGCCAGCAGTACTGGACACGAGAACCCAGATACGCAGTATTTT	CASSTGHENPDTQYF
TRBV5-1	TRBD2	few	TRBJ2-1	TGCGCCAGCAGCCTGGGACTAGCGGGAATAAATGAGCAGTTCTTC	CASSLGLAGINEQFF
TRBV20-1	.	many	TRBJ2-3	TGCAGTGCTAGACCCCGGGCTAGCACAGATACGCAGTATTTT	CSARPRASTDTQYF
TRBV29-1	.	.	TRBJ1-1	TGCAGCGTTGCTTGGACGGAGAACACTGAAGCTTTCTTT	CSVAWTENTEAFF
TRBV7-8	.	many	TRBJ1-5	TGTGCCAGCAGCTCTCAGGGATTCAATCAGCCCCAGCATTTT	CASSSQGFNQPQHF
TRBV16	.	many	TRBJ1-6	TGTGCCAGCAGCCAATCGGCCAGCTTTAATTCACCCCTCCACTTT	CASSQSASFNSPLHF
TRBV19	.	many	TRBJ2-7	TGTGCCAGTAGTCGCGGGACCGACTACGAGCAGTACTTC	CASSRGTDYEQYF
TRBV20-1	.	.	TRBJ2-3	TGCAGTGCTTCGCACTCCAATACGCAGTATTTT	CSASHSNTQYF
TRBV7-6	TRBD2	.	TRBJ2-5	TGTGCCAGCAGTCCGGGACTAGCAGAGACCCAGTACTTC	CASSPGLAETQYF
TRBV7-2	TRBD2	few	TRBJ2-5	TGTGCCAGCAGCAACCAACTAGCGGGAGGGCCGGGGACCCAGTACTTC	CASSNQLAGGPGTQYF
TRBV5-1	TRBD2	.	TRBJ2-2	TGCGCCAGCAGCATGCTACTAGCGGGAGGCTCGAACACCGGGGAGCTGTTTTTT	CASSMLLAGGSNTGELFF
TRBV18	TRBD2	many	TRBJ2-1	TGTGCCAGCTCAATAAAGCGGGAGGCCAACAATGAGCAGTTCTTC	CASSIKREANNEQFF
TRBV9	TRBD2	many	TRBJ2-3	TGTGCCAGCAGCGTAGCGGCTAGCGGGAGTCCCCATACGCAGTATTTT	CASSVAASGSPHTQYF
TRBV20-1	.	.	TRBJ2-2	TGCAGTGCTAGAGAGGCATACCCCGGGGAGCTGTTTTTT	CSAREAYPGELFF
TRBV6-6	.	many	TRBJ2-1	TGTGCCAGCAGTTACTCTTTTCGAGGGAGGAATGAGCAGTTCTTC	CASSYSFRGRNEQFF
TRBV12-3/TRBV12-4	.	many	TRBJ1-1	TGTGCCAGCAGTTTTGGGCTCCCTGAAGCTTTCTTT	CASSFGLPEAFF
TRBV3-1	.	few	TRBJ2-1	TGTGCCAGCAGCCAAGGTACCGGGATCCCTCAATACAATGAGCAGTTCTTC	CASSQGTGIPQYNEQFF
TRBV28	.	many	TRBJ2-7	TGTGCCAGCAGATCGCAGGGATCCTACGAGCAGTACTTC	CASRSQGSYEQYF
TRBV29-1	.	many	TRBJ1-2	TGCAGCGTTGTCGATCTTGCAGGGTCAAACTATGGCTACACCTTC	CSVVDLAGSNYGYTF
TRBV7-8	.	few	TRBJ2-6	TGTGCCAGCAGCCTAGACGACGCCTCTGGGGCCAACGTCCTGACTTTC	CASSLDDASGANVLTF
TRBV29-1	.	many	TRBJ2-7	TGCAGCGTTGCCGGAGGTTGGGGTCTCGAGCAGTACTTC	CSVAGGWGLEQYF
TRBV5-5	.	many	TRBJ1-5	TGTGCCAGCAGCTTGGGACCCGGGGAGCCCCAGCATTTT	CASSLGPGEPQHF
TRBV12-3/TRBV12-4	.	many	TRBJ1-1	TGTGCCAGCAGTTTACACGGAGAGAGGACTGAAGCTTTCTTT	CASSLHGERTEAFF
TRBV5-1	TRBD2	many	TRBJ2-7	TGCGCCAGCAGCTTGGTGTACGGGACTAGCTCCTACGAGCAGTACTTC	CASSLVYGTSSYEQYF
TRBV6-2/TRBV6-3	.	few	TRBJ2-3	TGTGCCAGCAGTTACGACGTGGCTACGCAGTATTTT	CASSYDVATQYF
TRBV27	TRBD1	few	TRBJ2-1	TGTGCCAGCAGTCGGATGGCAGGGGGCGAGTCAAATGAGCAGTTCTTC	CASSRMAGGESNEQFF
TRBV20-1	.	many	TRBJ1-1	TGCAGTGCTAGAGATTCGGGGATGAACACTGAAGCTTTCTTT	CSARDSGMNTEAFF
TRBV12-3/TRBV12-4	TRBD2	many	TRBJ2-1	TGTGCCAGCAGTTTGGGACTAGTGGCCGATGAGCAGTTCTTC	CASSLGLVADEQFF
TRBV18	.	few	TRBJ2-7	TGTGCCAGCGCGATAGGGGAGGACTCCTACGAGCAGTACTTC	CASAIGEDSYEQYF
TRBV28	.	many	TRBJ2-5	TGTGCCAGCAATCTTGCGGCTCAGGGCTCGGAGACCCAGTACTTC	CASNLAAQGSETQYF
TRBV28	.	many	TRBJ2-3	TGTGCCAGCAGAACCTTAGCGGGCACAGATACGCAGTATTTT	CASRTLAGTDTQYF
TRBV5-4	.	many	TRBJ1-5	TGTGCCAGCAGCCAAGGTTCGGGTTCTGATCAGCCCCAGCATTTT	CASSQGSGSDQPQHF
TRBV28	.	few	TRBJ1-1	TGTGCCAGCAGTTCCCTGTCCCTCGGCGGCACTGAAGCTTTCTTT	CASSSLSLGGTEAFF
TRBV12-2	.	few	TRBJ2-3	TGTGCAAGTCGAAAATCGAGCGCTCGCACAGATACGCAGTATTTT	CASRKSSARTDTQYF
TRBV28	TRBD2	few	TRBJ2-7	TGTGCCAGCCCAGCCTCGACTAGCGGGAGCTACGAGCAGTACTTC	CASPASTSGSYEQYF
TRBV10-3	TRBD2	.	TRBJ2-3	TGTGCCATCGCCGCGGGAGGGTCAGATACGCAGTATTTT	CAIAAGGSDTQYF
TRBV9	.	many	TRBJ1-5	TGTGCCAGCAGCTTGGGACACGAGCTTCAGCCCCAGCATTTT	CASSLGHELQPQHF
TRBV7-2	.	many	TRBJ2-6	TGTGCCAGCAGCCCCCGTGTCCGGGTCGGCTACTCTGGGGCCAACGTCCTGACTTTC	CASSPRVRVGYSGANVLTF
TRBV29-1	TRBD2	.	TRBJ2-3	TGCAGCGTTGAAGACTCTAGCGGGAGCCTCCCAGATACGCAGTATTTT	CSVEDSSGSLPDTQYF
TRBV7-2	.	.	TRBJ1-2	TGTGCCAGCAGCCAAGGACCAGGGACTCGTGGCTACACCTTC	CASSQGPGTRGYTF
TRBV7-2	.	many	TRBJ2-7	TGTGCCAGCAGCCGGTGGGGGGACGAGCAGTACTTC	CASSRWGDEQYF
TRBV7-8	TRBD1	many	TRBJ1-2	TGTGCCAGCAGCTTCGGGACAGGAGGTGTCGGCTACACCTTC	CASSFGTGGVGYTF
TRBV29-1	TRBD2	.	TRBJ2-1	TGCAGCGTTGATGGTAGCGGGAGAGGTTATGAGCAGTTCTTC	CSVDGSGRGYEQFF
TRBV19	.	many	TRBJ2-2	TGTGCCAGTAGTATTTGGGACACCGGGGAGCTGTTTTTT	CASSIWDTGELFF
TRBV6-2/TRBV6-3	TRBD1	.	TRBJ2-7	TGTGCCAGCAGTTACAATAGAGACAGGGCCACCAACTACGAGCAGTACTTC	CASSYNRDRATNYEQYF
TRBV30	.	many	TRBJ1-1	TGTGCCTGGGGGAGGGGCGACACTGAAGCTTTCTTT	CAWGRGDTEAFF
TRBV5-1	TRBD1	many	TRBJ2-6	TGCGCCAGCAGCTGGACAGGGCAGGCGTCTGGGGCCAACGTCCTGACTTTC	CASSWTGQASGANVLTF
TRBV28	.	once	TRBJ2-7	TGTGCCAGCAGTTTTGGGAGACGTACTGCCTACGAGCAGTACTTC	CASSFGRRTAYEQYF